This T cell receptor beta chain was identified during a study of lymphopenia after photon versus proton radiotherapy. General observations from the study: Better survival with proton therapy was suggested as possible, not demonstrated.

Assay: immunoSEQ multiplex PCR; the TCRdb copy retains only in-frame clones and omits some. The sample yields about 50,000 clones, around four fifths seen once. The V gene's germline CDR1 is SGHRS and CDR2 YFSETQ. The CDR3 has 15 residues. V was clipped by 0 bases and J by 4 bases, with 10 bases between them. Turning to this clone: As yet, its antigen is unknown.

The V and J genes are TRBV5-1 and TRBJ2-2; perhaps TRBD1 as D (5 bases). The sequencing used peripheral blood, collected from a patient treated with photon-based radiotherapy. The clonotype was recovered from a man in his fifties with gastric cancer. CDR3: CASSLEAGPTGELFF. CDR3 nucleotides: TGCGCCAGCAGCTTGGAGGCAGGGCCCACCGGGGAGCTGTTTTTT.